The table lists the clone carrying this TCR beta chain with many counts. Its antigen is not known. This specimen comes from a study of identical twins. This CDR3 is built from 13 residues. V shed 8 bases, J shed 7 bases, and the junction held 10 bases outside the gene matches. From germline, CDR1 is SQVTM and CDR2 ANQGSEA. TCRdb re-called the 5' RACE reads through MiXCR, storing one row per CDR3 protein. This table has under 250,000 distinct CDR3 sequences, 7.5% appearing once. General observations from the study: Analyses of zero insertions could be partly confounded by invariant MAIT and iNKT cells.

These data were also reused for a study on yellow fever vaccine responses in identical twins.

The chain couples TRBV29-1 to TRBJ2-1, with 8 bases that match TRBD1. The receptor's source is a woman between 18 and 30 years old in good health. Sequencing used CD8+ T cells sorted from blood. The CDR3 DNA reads TGCAGCCATGGACAGGGTATATGGAATGAGCAGTTCTTC. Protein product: CSHGQGIWNEQFF.